The clone carrying this T cell receptor (beta chain) has at least ten counts. Its antigen is unknown. This entry belongs to a study of CD8 T cells in ankylosing spondylitis. Each TCR beta library was made by quantitative 5'-RACE that incorporated molecular barcodes. TCRdb passed the 5' RACE reads through MiXCR, listing each CDR3 protein once. The sample holds around 180,000 distinct CDR3 sequences; around a sixth are singletons and the top ten take around 4.5%. Germline lookup yields CDR1 SQVTM and CDR2 ANQGSEA. The CDR3 loop spans 11 amino acids. The V end was cut by 4 bases, the J end by 4 bases, with 4 bases between. Study outcomes and limitations: Previously reported in reactive arthritis synovial fluid and blood were some of the motif variants. In ankylosing spondylitis blood, a motif of seven to nine highly homologous TCR beta variants appeared characteristic.

This clonotype was sampled from a male donor under 35 with ankylosing spondylitis or in good health (not recorded which). The sequenced sample was blood, either unsorted or a sorted T cell fraction (not recorded which). The chain carries TRBV29-1 and TRBJ2-2; D uncertain. CDR3 in amino acids: CSVAGTGELFF. The CDR3, as DNA: TGCAGCGTTGCGGGCACCGGGGAGCTGTTTTTT.